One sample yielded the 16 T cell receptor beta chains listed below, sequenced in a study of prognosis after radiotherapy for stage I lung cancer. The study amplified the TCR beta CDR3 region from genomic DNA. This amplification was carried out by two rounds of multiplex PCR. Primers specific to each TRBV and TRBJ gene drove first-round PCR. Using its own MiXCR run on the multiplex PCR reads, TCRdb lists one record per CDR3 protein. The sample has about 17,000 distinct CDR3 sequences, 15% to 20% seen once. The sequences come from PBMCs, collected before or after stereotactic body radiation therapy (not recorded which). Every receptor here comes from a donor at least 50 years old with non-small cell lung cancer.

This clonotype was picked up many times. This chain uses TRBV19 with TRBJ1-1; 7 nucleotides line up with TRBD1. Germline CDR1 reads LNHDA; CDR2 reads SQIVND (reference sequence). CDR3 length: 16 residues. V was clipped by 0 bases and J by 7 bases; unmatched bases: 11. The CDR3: CASSIDKTGLGGEAFF. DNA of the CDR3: TGTGCCAGTAGTATAGATAAGACAGGGCTCGGAGGTGAAGCTTTCTTT.

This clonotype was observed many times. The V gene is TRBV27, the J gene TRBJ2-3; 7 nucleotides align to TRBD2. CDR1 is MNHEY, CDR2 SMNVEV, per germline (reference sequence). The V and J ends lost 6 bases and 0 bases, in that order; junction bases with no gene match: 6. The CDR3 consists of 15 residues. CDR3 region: CASRRRETSTDTQYF. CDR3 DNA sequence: TGTGCCAGCAGGCGGCGGGAGACTAGCACAGATACGCAGTATTTT.

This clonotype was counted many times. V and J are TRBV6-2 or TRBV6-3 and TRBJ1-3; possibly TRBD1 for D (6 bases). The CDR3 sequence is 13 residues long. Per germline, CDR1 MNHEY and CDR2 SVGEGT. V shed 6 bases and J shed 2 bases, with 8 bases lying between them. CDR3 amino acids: CASSGTPGNTIYF. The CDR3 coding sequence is TGTGCCAGCAGCGGGACACCTGGAAACACCATATATTTT.

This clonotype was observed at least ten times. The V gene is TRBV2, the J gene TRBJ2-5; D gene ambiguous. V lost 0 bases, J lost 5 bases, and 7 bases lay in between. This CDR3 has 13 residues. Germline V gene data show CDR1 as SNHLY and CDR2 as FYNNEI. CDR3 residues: CASSEALGETQYF. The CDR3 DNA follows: TGTGCCAGCAGTGAAGCGCTAGGGGAGACCCAGTACTTC.

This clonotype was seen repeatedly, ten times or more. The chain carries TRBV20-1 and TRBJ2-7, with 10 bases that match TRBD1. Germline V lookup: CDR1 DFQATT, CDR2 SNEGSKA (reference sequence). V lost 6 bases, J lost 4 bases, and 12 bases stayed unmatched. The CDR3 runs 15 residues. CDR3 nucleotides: TGCAGTGCCTACCGGGGACAGGGGAAACTTTACGAGCAGTACTTC. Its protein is CSAYRGQGKLYEQYF.

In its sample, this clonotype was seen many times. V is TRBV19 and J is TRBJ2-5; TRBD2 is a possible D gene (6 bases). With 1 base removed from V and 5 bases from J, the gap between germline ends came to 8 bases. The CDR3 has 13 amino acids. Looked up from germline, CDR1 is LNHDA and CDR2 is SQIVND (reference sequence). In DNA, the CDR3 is TGTGCCAGTAGTATAGGGGGGGAGGAGACCCAGTACTTC. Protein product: CASSIGGEETQYF.

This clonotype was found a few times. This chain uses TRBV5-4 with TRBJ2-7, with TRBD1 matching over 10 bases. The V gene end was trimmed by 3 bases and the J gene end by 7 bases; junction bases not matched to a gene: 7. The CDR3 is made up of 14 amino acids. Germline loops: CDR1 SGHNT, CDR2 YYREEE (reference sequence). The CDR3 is CASSYRDRGWEQYF. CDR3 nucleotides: TGTGCCAGCAGCTACCGGGACAGGGGTTGGGAGCAGTACTTC.

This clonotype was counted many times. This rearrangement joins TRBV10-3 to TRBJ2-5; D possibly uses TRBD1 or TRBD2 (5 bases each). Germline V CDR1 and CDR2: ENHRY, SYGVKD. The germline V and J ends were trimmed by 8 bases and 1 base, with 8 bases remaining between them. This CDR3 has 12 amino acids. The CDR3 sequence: CAIGGVQETQYF. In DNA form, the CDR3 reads TGTGCCATCGGGGGTGTCCAAGAGACCCAGTACTTC.

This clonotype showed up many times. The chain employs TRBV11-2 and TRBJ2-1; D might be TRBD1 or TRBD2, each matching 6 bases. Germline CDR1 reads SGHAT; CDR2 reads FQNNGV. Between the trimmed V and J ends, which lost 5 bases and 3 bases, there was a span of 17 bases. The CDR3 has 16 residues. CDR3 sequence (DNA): TGTGCCAGCAGCACATACTGGGGGGCGGGCTACAATGAGCAGTTCTTC. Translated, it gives CASSTYWGAGYNEQFF. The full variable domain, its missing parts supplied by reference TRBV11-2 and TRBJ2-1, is EAGVAQSPRYKIIEKRQSVAFWCNPISGHATLYWYQQILGQGPKLLIQFQNNGVVDDSQLPKDRFSAERLKGVDSTLKIQPAKLEDSAVYLCASSTYWGAGYNEQFFGPGTRLTVL.

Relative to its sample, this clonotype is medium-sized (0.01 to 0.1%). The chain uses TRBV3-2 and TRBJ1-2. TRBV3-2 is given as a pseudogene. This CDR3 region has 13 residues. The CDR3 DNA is TGTGCCAGCAGCCCGAGGGTACACTATGGCTACACCTTC. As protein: CASSPRVHYGYTF.

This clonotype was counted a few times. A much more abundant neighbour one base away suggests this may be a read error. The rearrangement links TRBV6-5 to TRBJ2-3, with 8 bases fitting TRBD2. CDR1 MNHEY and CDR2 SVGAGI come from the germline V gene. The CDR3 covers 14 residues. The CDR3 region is CASSSSGSRDAQYF. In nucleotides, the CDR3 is TGTGCCAGCAGTTCGAGCGGGAGTCGAGATGCGCAGTATTTT.

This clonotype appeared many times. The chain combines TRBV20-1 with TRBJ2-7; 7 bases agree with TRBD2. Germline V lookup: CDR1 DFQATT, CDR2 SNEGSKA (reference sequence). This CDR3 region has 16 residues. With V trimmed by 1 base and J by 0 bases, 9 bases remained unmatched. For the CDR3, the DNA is TGCAGTGCTAGAGGGGCTAGCGGATCCCCCTCCTACGAGCAGTACTTC. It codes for CSARGASGSPSYEQYF.

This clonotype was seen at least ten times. CDR3 coding DNA: TGTGCCAGCAGCGCTTACGAGCAGGGTTATAATGGCTACACCTTC. It codes for CASSAYEQGYNGYTF. The rearrangement links TRBV9 to TRBJ1-2; weak D call: TRBD1 (5 bases). The length of the CDR3 is 15 residues. In germline, CDR1 is SGDLS, CDR2 YYNGEE. V was trimmed by 3 bases and J by 6 bases, leaving 18 bases between them.

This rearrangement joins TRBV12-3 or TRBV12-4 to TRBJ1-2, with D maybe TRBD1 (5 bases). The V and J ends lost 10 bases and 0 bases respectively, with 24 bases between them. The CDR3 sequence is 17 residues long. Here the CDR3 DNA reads TGTGCCAACAGCCCAGTACGACGGCAGGGCTCTAACTATGGCTACACCTTC. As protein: CANSPVRRQGSNYGYTF.

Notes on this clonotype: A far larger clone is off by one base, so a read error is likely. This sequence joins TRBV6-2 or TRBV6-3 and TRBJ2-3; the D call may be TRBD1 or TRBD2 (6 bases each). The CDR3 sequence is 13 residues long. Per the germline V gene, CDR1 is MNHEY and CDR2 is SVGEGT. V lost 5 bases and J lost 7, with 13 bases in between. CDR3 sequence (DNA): TGTGCCAGCAGTGAGGGGGGAACATATACGCAGTATTTT. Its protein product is CASSEGGTYTQYF.

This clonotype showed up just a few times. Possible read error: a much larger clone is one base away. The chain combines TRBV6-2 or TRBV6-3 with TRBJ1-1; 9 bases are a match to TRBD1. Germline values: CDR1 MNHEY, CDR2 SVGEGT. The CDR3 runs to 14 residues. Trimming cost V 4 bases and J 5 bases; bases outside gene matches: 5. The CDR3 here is CASSLTGGGTEAFF. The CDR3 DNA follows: TGTGCCAGCAGTTTGACAGGGGGAGGGACTGAAGCTTTCTTT.